The T cell receptor (beta chain) described here comes from a study of early T cells in non-severe SARS-CoV-2 infection. This clonotype was observed a few times. Molecules of cDNA were individually given unique molecular identifiers that were attached to them. TCRdb passed the 5' RACE reads through MiXCR, listing each CDR3 protein once. The table has tens of thousands of distinct CDR3 sequences, 4% to 5.5% seen once. This CDR3 comprises 11 residues. V shed 6 bases and J shed 5 bases, with 8 bases lying between them. Germline V gives CDR1 DFQATT, CDR2 SNEGSKA (reference sequence). This TCR came from an adult who was a healthcare worker with PCR-confirmed SARS-CoV-2 infection or an uninfected control (not recorded which). The rearrangement links TRBV20-1 to TRBJ2-1, with D maybe TRBD2 (5 bases). Sequencing was done on a sample of whole blood. CDR3 nucleotide sequence: TGCAGTGCCCGAGGGAACAATGAGCAGTTCTTC. Translated: CSARGNNEQFF.